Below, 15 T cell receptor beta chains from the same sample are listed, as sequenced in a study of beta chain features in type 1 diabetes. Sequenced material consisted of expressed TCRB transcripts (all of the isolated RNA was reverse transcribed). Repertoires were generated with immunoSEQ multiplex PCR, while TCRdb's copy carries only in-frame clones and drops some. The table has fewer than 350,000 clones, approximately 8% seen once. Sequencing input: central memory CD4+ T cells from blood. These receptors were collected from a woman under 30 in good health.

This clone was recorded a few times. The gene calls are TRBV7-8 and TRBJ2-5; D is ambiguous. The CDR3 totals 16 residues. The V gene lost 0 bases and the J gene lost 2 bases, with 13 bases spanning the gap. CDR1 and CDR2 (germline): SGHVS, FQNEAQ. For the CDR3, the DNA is TGTGCCAGCAGCTTAGCAAACGTTGGCCCTCAAGAGACCCAGTACTTC. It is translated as CASSLANVGPQETQYF.

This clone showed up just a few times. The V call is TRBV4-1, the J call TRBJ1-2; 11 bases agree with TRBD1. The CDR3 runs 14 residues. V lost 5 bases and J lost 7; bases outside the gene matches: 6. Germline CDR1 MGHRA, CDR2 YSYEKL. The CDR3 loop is CASSVPGQGGGYTF. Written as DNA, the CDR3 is TGCGCCAGCAGCGTTCCGGGACAGGGGGGTGGCTACACCTTC.

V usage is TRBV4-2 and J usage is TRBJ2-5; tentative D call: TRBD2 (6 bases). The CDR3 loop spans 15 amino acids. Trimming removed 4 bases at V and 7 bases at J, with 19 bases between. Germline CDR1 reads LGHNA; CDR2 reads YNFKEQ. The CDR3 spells CASSLLRDGRGTQYF. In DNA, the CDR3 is TGTGCCAGCAGCCTATTGCGGGATGGTCGAGGGACCCAGTACTTC.

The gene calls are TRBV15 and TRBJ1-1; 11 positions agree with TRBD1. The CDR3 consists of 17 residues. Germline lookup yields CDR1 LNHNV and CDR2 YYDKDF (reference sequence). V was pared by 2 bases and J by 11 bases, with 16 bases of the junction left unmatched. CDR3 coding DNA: TGTGCCACCAGCAGATCCTACCCCGGACAGGGGGCGCTTCCGGCTTTCTTT. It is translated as CATSRSYPGQGALPAFF.

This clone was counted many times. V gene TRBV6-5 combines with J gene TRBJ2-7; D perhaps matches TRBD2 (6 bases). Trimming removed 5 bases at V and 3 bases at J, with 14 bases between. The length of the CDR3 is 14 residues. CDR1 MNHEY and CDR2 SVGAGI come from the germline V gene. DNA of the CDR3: TGTGCCAGCAGTCCCTGGGACGGGAGCTACGAGCAGTACTTC. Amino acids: CASSPWDGSYEQYF.

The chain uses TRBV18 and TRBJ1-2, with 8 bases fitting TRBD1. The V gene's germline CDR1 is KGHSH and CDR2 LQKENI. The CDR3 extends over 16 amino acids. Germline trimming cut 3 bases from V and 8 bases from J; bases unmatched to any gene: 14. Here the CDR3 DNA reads TGTGCCAGCTCACCGGACCGGGACAGGCTGGGTCAGGGCTACACCTTC. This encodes CASSPDRDRLGQGYTF.

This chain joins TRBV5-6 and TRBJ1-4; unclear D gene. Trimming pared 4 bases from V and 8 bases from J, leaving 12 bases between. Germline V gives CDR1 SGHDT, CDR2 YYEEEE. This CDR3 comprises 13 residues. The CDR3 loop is CASSLQLLEKLFF. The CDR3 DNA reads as TGTGCCAGCAGCCTCCAATTGTTGGAAAAACTGTTTTTT.

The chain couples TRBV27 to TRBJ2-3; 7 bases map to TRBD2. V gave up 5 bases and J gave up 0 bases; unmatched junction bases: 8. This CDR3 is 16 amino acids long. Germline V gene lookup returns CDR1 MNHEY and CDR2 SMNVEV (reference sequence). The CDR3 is CASSRTGLLSTDTQYF. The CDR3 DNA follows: TGTGCCAGCAGTAGGACGGGACTACTCAGCACAGATACGCAGTATTTT.

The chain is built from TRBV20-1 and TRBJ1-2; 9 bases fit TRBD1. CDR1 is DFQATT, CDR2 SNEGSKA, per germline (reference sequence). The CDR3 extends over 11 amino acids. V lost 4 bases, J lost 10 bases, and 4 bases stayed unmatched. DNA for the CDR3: TGCAGTGCTACTGGACAGGGGATCTACACCTTC. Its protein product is CSATGQGIYTF.

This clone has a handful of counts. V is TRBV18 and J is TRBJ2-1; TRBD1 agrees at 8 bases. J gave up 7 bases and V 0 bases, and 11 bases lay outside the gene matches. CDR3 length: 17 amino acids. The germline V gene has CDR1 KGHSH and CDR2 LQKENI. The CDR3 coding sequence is TGTGCCAGCTCACCACCGGTGGACAGGGCGATTATTAATGAGCAGTTCTTC. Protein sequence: CASSPPVDRAIINEQFF.

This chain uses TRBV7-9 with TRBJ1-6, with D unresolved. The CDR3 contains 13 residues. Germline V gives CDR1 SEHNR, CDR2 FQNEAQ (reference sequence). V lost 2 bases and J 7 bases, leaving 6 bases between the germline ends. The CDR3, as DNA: TGTGCCAGCAGCTTACGCGGCAATTCACCCCTCCACTTT. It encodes CASSLRGNSPLHF. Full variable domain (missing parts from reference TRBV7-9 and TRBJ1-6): DTGVSQNPRHKITKRGQNVTFRCDPISEHNRLYWYRQTLGQGPEFLTYFQNEAQLEKSRLLSDRFSAERPKGSFSTLEIQRTEQGDSAMYLCASSLRGNSPLHFGNGTRLTVT.

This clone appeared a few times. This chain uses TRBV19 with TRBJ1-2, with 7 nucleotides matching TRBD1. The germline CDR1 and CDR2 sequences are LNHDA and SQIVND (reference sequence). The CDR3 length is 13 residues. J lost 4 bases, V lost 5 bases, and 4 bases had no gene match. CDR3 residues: CASSGDSVYGYTF. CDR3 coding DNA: TGTGCCAGTAGTGGGGACAGCGTCTATGGCTACACCTTC. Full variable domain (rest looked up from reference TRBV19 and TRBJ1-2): DGGITQSPKYLFRKEGQNVTLSCEQNLNHDAMYWYRQDPGQGLRLIYYSQIVNDFQKGDIAEGYSVSREKKESFPLTVTSAQKNPTAFYLCASSGDSVYGYTFGSGTRLTVV.

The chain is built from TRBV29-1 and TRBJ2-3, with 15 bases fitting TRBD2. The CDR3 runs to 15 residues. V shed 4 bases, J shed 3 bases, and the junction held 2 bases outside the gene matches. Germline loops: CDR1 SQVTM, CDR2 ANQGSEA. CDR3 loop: CSVGGTSGRTDTQYF. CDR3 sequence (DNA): TGCAGCGTTGGGGGGACTAGCGGGAGGACAGATACGCAGTATTTT.

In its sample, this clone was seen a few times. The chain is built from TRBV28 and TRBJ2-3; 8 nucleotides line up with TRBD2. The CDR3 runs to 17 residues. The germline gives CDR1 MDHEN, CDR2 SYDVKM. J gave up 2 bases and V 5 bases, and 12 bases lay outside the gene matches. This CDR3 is CASSLAGGGGYTDTQYF. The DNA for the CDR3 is TGTGCCAGCAGTCTAGCGGGCGGCGGGGGGTACACAGATACGCAGTATTTT.

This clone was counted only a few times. The CDR3 is CASSQDRPSNEQFF. The CDR3 DNA reads TGCGCCAGCAGCCAAGATCGCCCGTCTAATGAGCAGTTCTTC. The chain combines TRBV4-3 with TRBJ2-1; D remains unclear. V lost 0 bases, J lost 7 bases, and 10 bases lay in between. The germline V gene encodes CDR1 LGHNA and CDR2 YSLEER. The CDR3 totals 14 residues.